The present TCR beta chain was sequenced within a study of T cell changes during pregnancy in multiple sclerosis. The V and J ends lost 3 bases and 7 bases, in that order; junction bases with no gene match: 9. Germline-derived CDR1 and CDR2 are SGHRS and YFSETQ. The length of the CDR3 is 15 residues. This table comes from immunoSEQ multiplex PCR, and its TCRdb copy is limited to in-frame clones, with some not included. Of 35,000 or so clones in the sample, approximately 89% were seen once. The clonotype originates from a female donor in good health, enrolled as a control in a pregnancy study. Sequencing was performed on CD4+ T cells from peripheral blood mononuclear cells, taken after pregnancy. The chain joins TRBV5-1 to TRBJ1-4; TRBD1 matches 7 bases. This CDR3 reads CASSSTGVMGEKLFF. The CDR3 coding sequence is TGCGCCAGCAGCTCTACAGGGGTGATGGGTGAAAAACTGTTTTTT.